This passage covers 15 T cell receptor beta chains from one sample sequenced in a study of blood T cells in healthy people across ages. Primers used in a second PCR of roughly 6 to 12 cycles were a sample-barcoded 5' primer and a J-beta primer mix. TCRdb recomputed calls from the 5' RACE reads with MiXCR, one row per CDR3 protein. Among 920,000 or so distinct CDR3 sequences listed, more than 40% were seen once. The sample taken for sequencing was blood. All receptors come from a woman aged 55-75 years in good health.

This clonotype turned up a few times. CDR3 bases: TGCAGTGCTAGAGACGACGGGAGGGCCACTGACAATGAGCAGTTCTTC. Encoded protein: CSARDDGRATDNEQFF. V usage is TRBV20-1 and J usage is TRBJ2-1; 8 nucleotides match TRBD2. The CDR3 is made up of 16 amino acids. V shed 0 bases and J 5 bases; nucleotides not matched to a gene: 9. CDR1 and CDR2 from the germline V gene are DFQATT and SNEGSKA (reference sequence).

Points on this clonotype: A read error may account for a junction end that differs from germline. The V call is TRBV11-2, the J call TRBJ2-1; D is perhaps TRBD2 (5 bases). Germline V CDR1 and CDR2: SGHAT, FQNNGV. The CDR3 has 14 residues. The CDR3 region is CVSSRSGSYNEQFF. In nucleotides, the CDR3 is TGTGTCAGCAGCCGATCGGGGTCCTACAATGAGCAGTTCTTC.

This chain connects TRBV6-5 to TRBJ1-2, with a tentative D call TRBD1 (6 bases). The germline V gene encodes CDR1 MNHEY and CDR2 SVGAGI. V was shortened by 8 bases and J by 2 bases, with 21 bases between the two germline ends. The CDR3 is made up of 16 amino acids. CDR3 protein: CASLGGAETGNYGYTF. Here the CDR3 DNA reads TGTGCCAGCCTGGGGGGAGCGGAAACAGGGAACTATGGCTACACCTTC.

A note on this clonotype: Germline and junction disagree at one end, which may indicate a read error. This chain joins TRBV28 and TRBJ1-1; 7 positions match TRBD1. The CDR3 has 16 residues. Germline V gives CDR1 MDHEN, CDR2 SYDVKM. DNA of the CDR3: TGTGCCAGCAGTGATCCGGGACAGACTATGAACACTGAAGTTTTCTTT. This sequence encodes CASSDPGQTMNTEVFF.

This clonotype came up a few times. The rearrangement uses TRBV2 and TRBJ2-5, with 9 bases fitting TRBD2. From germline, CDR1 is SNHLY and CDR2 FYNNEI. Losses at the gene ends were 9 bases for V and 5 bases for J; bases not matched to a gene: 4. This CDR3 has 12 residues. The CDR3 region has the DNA TGTGCCAGTACGACTAGCGGCGAGACCCAGTACTTC. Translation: CASTTSGETQYF.

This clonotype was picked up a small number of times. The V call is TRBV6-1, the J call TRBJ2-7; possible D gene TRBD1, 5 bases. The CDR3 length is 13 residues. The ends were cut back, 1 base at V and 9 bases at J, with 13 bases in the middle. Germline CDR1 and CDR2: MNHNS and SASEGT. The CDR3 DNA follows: TGTGCCAGCAGTGAAGACAGGTCGGGTAGGCAGTACTTC. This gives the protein CASSEDRSGRQYF.

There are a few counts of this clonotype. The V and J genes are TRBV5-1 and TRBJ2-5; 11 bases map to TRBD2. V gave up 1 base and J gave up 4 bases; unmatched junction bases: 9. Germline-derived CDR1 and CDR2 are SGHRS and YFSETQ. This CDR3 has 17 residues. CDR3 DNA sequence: TGCGCCAGCAGCTTGCCCGTCCGAGGACTAGCGGGAGAGACCCAGTACTTC. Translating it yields CASSLPVRGLAGETQYF.

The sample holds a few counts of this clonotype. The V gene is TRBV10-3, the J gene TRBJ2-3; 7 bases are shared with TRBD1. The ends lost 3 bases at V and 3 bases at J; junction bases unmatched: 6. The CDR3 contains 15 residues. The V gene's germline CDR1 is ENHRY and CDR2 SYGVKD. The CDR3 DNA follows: TGTGCCATCAGTGAAGCCCAGGGGGTAACAGATACGCAGTATTTT. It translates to CAISEAQGVTDTQYF.

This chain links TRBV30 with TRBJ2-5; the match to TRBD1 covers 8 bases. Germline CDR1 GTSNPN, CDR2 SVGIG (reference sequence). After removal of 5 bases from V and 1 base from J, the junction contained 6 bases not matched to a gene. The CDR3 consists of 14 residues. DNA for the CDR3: TGTGCCTGGTCGACAGGGGCTGGCCAAGAGACCCAGTACTTC. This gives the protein CAWSTGAGQETQYF.

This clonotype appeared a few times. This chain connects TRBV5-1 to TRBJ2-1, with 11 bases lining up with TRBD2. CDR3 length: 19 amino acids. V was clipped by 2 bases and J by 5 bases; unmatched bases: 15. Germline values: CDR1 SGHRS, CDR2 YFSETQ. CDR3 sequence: CASSLVGTSGMEVHNEQFF. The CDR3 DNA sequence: TGCGCCAGCAGCTTAGTCGGGACTAGCGGTATGGAAGTCCACAATGAGCAGTTCTTC.

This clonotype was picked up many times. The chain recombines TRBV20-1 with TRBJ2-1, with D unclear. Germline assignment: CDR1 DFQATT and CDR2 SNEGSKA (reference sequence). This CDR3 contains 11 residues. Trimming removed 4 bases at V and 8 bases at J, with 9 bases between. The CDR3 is CSATKLDEQFF. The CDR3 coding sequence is TGCAGTGCTACTAAGTTGGATGAGCAGTTCTTC.

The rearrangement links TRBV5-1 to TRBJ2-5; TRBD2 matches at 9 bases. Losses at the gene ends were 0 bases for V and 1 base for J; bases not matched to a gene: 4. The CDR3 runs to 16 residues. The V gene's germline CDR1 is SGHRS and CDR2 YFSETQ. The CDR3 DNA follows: TGCGCCAGCAGCTTGGATGAAGCGGGGGGCCAAGAGACCCAGTACTTC. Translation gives CASSLDEAGGQETQYF.

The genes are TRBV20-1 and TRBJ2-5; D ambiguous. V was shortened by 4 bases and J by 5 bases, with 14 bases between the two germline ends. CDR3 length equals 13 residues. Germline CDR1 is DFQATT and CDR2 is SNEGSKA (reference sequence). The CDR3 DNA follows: TGCAGTGCTAATGACGCCCCGGAGGAGACCCAGTACTTC. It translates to CSANDAPEETQYF.

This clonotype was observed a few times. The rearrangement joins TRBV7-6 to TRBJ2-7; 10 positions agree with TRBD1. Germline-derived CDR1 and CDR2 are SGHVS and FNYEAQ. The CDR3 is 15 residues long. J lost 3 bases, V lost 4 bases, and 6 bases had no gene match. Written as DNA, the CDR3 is TGTGCCAGCAGCTCGTGGACAGGGGGACTCTACGAGCAGTACTTC. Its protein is CASSSWTGGLYEQYF.

CDR3 protein: CASSGQGAVAYNEQFF. DNA for the CDR3: TGTGCCAGCAGTGGACAGGGGGCTGTGGCCTACAATGAGCAGTTCTTC. The chain is built from TRBV25-1 and TRBJ2-1; 10 bases fit TRBD1. Germline CDR1 and CDR2: MGHDK and SYGVNS. V lost 4 bases and J lost 2; bases outside the gene matches: 5. The CDR3 length is 16 residues.